Detailed here is one T cell receptor (beta chain). Its cognate antigen is unknown. The CDR3 has 12 residues. Germline V CDR1 and CDR2: MDHEN, SYDVKM. V lost 6 bases to trimming and J lost 4 bases, with 7 bases between them. The protocol was immunoSEQ multiplex PCR, while the TCRdb copy is restricted to in-frame clones and leaves out a portion. The sample holds about 250,000 clones; 70% are singletons and the top ten take about 16%. This sample was taken from a study of cytotoxic CD8 clonotypes in ibrutinib-treated CLL. Notes on the study in general: In sustained-remission versus progressing patients, sampling times differed. Public clonotypes were uncommon and contracted or stayed stable on treatment.

This TCR was sampled from a human donor with chronic lymphocytic leukemia. The starting material was PBMCs, obtained after 24 months of ibrutinib treatment. The chain combines TRBV28 with TRBJ2-1; D gene uncertain. DNA of the CDR3: TGTGCCAGCAGCCAAGAGTACAATGAGCAGTTCTTC. Its protein product is CASSQEYNEQFF. The full variable domain, its missing parts supplied by reference TRBV28 and TRBJ2-1, is DVKVTQSSRYLVKRTGEKVFLECVQDMDHENMFWYRQDPGLGLRLIYFSYDVKMKEKGDIPEGYSVSREKKERFSLILESASTNQTSMYLCASSQEYNEQFFGPGTRLTVL.